The 4 T cell receptor beta chains below were found in one sample sequenced in a study of blood T cell repertoires in COVID-19. Clones were sequenced by immunoSEQ multiplex PCR, and TCRdb holds only the in-frame ones, with some missing. The table records tens of thousands of clones, more than 80% of them present only once. The sequencing sample was made of peripheral blood. All receptors derive from a woman aged 40 to 55 with active or convalescent COVID-19.

The chain employs TRBV7-9 and TRBJ1-1; TRBD1 agrees at 8 bases. The trim removed 3 bases at V and 4 bases at J, leaving 10 bases unmatched. The CDR3 sequence is 16 residues long. Germline V gene sequence: CDR1 SEHNR, CDR2 FQNEAQ (reference sequence). The CDR3 nucleotides are TGTGCCAGCAGCTTTCGGGGCAGGGGGCACTTCACTGAAGCTTTCTTT. It specifies CASSFRGRGHFTEAFF.

The chain couples TRBV30 to TRBJ1-2; perhaps TRBD1 as D (6 bases). The V gene's germline CDR1 is GTSNPN and CDR2 SVGIG (reference sequence). The CDR3 is 11 amino acids. V dropped 4 bases and J dropped 7 bases, with 10 bases sitting between them. CDR3 sequence: CAWKGGVGYTF. DNA of the CDR3: TGTGCCTGGAAAGGGGGGGTTGGCTACACCTTC.

The V gene is TRBV28, the J gene TRBJ1-1; D remains ambiguous. V dropped 3 bases and J dropped 1 base, with 12 bases sitting between them. Looked up from germline, CDR1 is MDHEN and CDR2 is SYDVKM. This CDR3 has 15 amino acids. CDR3 sequence (DNA): TGTGCCAGCAGTTTCAACGTTGGCAGGAACACTGAAGCTTTCTTT. Amino acid sequence: CASSFNVGRNTEAFF.

The chain carries TRBV19 and TRBJ2-3; D is possibly TRBD2 (6 bases). Deletions cut 5 bases from V and 6 bases from J, with 18 bases between. CDR1 is LNHDA, CDR2 SQIVND, per germline (reference sequence). CDR3 length: 15 residues. DNA of the CDR3: TGTGCCAGTAGTGACCCCGGACGGGGGACCGATACGCAGTATTTT. This gives the protein CASSDPGRGTDTQYF.